These T cell receptor beta chains were read from a single sample in a study of T cell repertoires in cytomegalovirus infection. One entry per CDR3 protein results from TCRdb running MiXCR on the reads. This table holds roughly 600,000 distinct CDR3 sequences, 24% found once. Material: CD8+ T cells from PBMCs. The receptors originated from a human donor in good health (CMV status not recorded). Some clones in this sample may be carry-over from other donors' samples. The CDR3 runs from the conserved cysteine through the conserved F or W. The D gene is left open where the match is weak. Size tells how often a clone was seen (once, few, many) or the class of an expanded clone, and some rows leave it out.

>-|TRBV7-9|TRBJ1-2|-
TGTGCCAGCAGCTTACCCCAGGGTCCTAACTATGGCTACACCTTC
CASSLPQGPNYGYTF
>TRBD1|TRBV12-3/TRBV12-4|TRBJ2-2|-
TGTGCCTTCCTGACAGGGGATGGCGGGGAGCTGTTTTTT
CAFLTGDGGELFF
>-|TRBV28|TRBJ1-3|-
TGTGCCAGCAGACGCACCAGGGTATCTGGAAACACCATATATTTT
CASRRTRVSGNTIYF
>-|TRBV13|TRBJ1-4|-
TGTGCCAGCAGCCCGACGGGGGGACCGGATGGTGAAAAACTGTTTTTT
CASSPTGGPDGEKLFF
>-|TRBV20-1|TRBJ1-2|-
TGCAGTGCAGCGGGGACGGACACTTATGGCTACACCTTC
CSAAGTDTYGYTF
>-|TRBV2|TRBJ1-4|few
TGTGCCAGCAGTGAAGGAGAAACAGGCCACATGATTAATGAAAAACTGTTTTTT
CASSEGETGHMINEKLFF
>-|TRBV14|TRBJ2-2|-
TGTGCCAGCAGCCAAGAGTTCGAGAACACCGGGGAGCTGTTTTTT
CASSQEFENTGELFF
>TRBD2|TRBV12-3/TRBV12-4|TRBJ2-2|many
TGTGCCAGCAGATCGGCGCGGGGGGAATCGAGCACCGGGGAGCTGTTTTTT
CASRSARGESSTGELFF
>-|TRBV28|TRBJ2-1|many
TGTGCCAGCAGTTTGGTCCAGTACAATGAGCAGTTCTTC
CASSLVQYNEQFF
>TRBD2|TRBV7-3|TRBJ2-1|few
TGTGCCAGCAGCTCGCTAGCGGGGACCTACAATGAGCAGTTCTTC
CASSSLAGTYNEQFF
>TRBD1|TRBV4-1|TRBJ2-3|-
TGCGCCAGCAGCCAAGATACAGCGGGACAGGGTACAGATACGCAGTATTTT
CASSQDTAGQGTDTQYF
>TRBD1|TRBV20-1|TRBJ1-6|-
TGCAGTGCTGTTCTCCGGGACAGGGGGCCTACTTTTAGTTCACCCCTCCACTTT
CSAVLRDRGPTFSSPLHF
>-|TRBV7-6|TRBJ1-4|-
TGTGCCAGCAGCCCAATGGTGGGGGGCGTAAGTGAAAAACTGTTTTTT
CASSPMVGGVSEKLFF
>-|TRBV20-1|TRBJ2-7|-
TGCAGTGTGGGGACTTCAGACCATCTACACGAGCAGTACTTC
CSVGTSDHLHEQYF
>TRBD1|TRBV7-6|TRBJ2-1|many
TGTGCCAGCAGCTCCACTGCGACAGGGAACAATGAGCAGTTCTTC
CASSSTATGNNEQFF
>-|TRBV25-1|TRBJ2-1|few
TGTGCCAGCGGAGGGTTCAATGAGCAGTTCTTC
CASGGFNEQFF
>TRBD1|TRBV6-5|TRBJ1-4|-
TGTGCCAGCAGTTTTATGCCGGGACAGCCCGAAAAACTGTTTTTT
CASSFMPGQPEKLFF
>-|TRBV5-4|TRBJ2-7|-
TGTGCCAGCAGCCTACAGGGTCCCCGGGGGGACGAGCAGTACTTC
CASSLQGPRGDEQYF
>-|TRBV7-2|TRBJ1-6|many
TGTGCCAGCAGCGCTGAACCGGGAACTCATAATTCACCCCTCCACTTT
CASSAEPGTHNSPLHF
>TRBD2|TRBV28|TRBJ2-5|-
TGTGCCAGCAGTTTCCCAGGACTAGCGGGGGGGGAGACCCGGTACTTC
CASSFPGLAGGETRYF
>TRBD2|TRBV7-8|TRBJ2-7|-
TGTGTAAGCAGCTTCGGACTAGCGAGCTCCTACGAGCAGTACTTC
CVSSFGLASSYEQYF
>TRBD1|TRBV20-1|TRBJ1-2|-
TGCAGTGTTCCCTACAGGGGAGACTATGGCTACACCTTC
CSVPYRGDYGYTF
>-|TRBV20-1|TRBJ1-4|-
TGCAGTGCAATATCCGAAAGGGCTGCAACTAATGAAAAACTGTTTTTT
CSAISERAATNEKLFF
>TRBD1|TRBV15|TRBJ1-5|-
TGTGCCACCAGCAACCGGGACAGGGGATTGGGCGCTGCGGCGGCCCAGCATTTT
CATSNRDRGLGAAAAQHF
>TRBD2|TRBV7-9|TRBJ2-1|few
TGTGCCAGCAGCTCTGGCCGACTAGCGGGCTCCTACAATGAGCAGTTCTTC
CASSSGRLAGSYNEQFF
>-|TRBV10-3|TRBJ2-7|-
TGTGCCATCAGTGAAGGAGGGGGCCGGTACGAGCAGTACTTC
CAISEGGGRYEQYF
>-|TRBV7-9|TRBJ1-1|few
TGTGCCAGCAGCTTCGGTGCGGACACTGAAGCTTTCTTT
CASSFGADTEAFF
>-|TRBV7-6|TRBJ2-3|many
TGTGCCAGCAGCTTAGCGCTACCGCGGGATACGCAGTATTTT
CASSLALPRDTQYF
>-|TRBV25-1|TRBJ1-4|many
TGTGCCAGCAGCGTCGTAGGGTGGCCCTCCGAAAAACTGTTTTTT
CASSVVGWPSEKLFF
>-|TRBV10-3|TRBJ1-2|-
TGTGCCATCCTTAGGGGTTATGGCTACACCTTC
CAILRGYGYTF
>-|TRBV12-3/TRBV12-4|TRBJ1-1|few
TGTGCCAGCAGTTTCAGAGCAGGCAGGAACACTGAAGCTTTCTTT
CASSFRAGRNTEAFF
>TRBD1|TRBV7-2|TRBJ2-7|many
TGTGCCAGCAGCCCCGACAGGGCTCACGAGCAGTACTTC
CASSPDRAHEQYF
>-|TRBV3-1|TRBJ1-5|-
TGTGCCAGCAGCCAAGATAAAGGGGCGGCTCAGCCCCAGCATTTT
CASSQDKGAAQPQHF
>-|TRBV5-6|TRBJ2-7|few
TGTGCCAGCAGCCTCGACCACACCTACGAGCAGTACTTC
CASSLDHTYEQYF
>TRBD1|TRBV28|TRBJ2-4|-
TGTGCCAGCAGTTTTAGGGGCTCGGACAGGGGGCCCAACATTCAGTACTTC
CASSFRGSDRGPNIQYF
>-|TRBV7-2|TRBJ2-3|many
TGTGCCAGCAGCTTACGTAGTACGTTTACTGTTACAGATACGCAGTATTTT
CASSLRSTFTVTDTQYF
>-|TRBV2|TRBJ1-2|-
TGTGCCAGCAGTCCCGACCGACAGGTTTATGGCTACACCTTC
CASSPDRQVYGYTF
>-|TRBV19|TRBJ2-1|-
TGTGCCAGTAGTCCTACCCCCCGACATGAGCAGTTCTTC
CASSPTPRHEQFF
>TRBD2|TRBV27|TRBJ2-1|few
TGTGCCAGCAGTTCCGGACTAGCGATCAATGAGCAGTTCTTC
CASSSGLAINEQFF
>TRBD1|TRBV28|TRBJ1-5|many
TGTGCCAGCAGTTCCCACTCGACAGGGGCAAGCAATCAGCCCCAGCATTTT
CASSSHSTGASNQPQHF
>-|TRBV4-2|TRBJ2-3|-
TGTGCCAGCAGCCAAGAAACCCTCTGGGATACGCAGTATTTT
CASSQETLWDTQYF
>-|TRBV24-1|TRBJ2-1|few
TGTGCCACCAGTGGCGGTCTCGAGGGCGATGAGCAGTTCTTC
CATSGGLEGDEQFF
>-|TRBV14|TRBJ1-2|-
TGTGCCAACAGCCAAGCGTACGGCTACACCTTC
CANSQAYGYTF
>-|TRBV28|TRBJ2-1|few
TGTGCCAGCAGTTTCGACCTGGGGGAGAATGAGCAGTTCTTC
CASSFDLGENEQFF
>TRBD2|TRBV12-3/TRBV12-4|TRBJ2-3|-
TGTGCCAGCAGTGGCATAGGCGGGGGGGCCAGGAGCACAGATACGCAGTATTTT
CASSGIGGGARSTDTQYF
>TRBD1|TRBV15|TRBJ2-2|-
TGTGCCACCAGCCCAGGGACAGGGAGTGCCGGGGAGCTGTTTTTT
CATSPGTGSAGELFF
>TRBD1|TRBV7-4|TRBJ2-7|few
TGTGCCAGCAGCCCCGGGACAGTGTTCTCCTACGAGCAGTACTTC
CASSPGTVFSYEQYF
>-|TRBV12-3/TRBV12-4|TRBJ2-3|-
TGTGCCAGCAGACTCGGACCCTATCCGTCGAATACGCAGTATTTT
CASRLGPYPSNTQYF
>TRBD2|TRBV7-9|TRBJ2-2|-
TGTGCCACTAGGGGACTAGCGCTGGACGGGGAGCTGTTTTTT
CATRGLALDGELFF
>-|TRBV28|TRBJ2-1|few
TGTGCCAGCAGTTTATGGTTCGATGAGCAGTTCTTC
CASSLWFDEQFF